Shown below are 3 T cell receptor beta chains from a single sample sequenced in a study of T-cell reconstitution after alpha-beta-depleted transplantation in children. Construction of the TCRbeta library involved unique molecular identifiers. TCRdb fed the PCR reads into MiXCR, producing one record per CDR3 protein. This sample has about 500,000 distinct CDR3 sequences; around a third occur once, and the top ten carry 2% to 2.5%. Sequenced here: PBMCs from the stem cell graft donor, sampled from the stem cell graft. The receptors come from a human donor who donated a stem cell graft to a child with aplastic anemia.

This clonotype was picked up a small number of times. The chain is built from TRBV20-1 and TRBJ2-5; 8 bases fit TRBD2. CDR1 DFQATT and CDR2 SNEGSKA come from the germline V gene (reference sequence). J gave up 6 bases and V 1 base, and 10 bases lay outside the gene matches. CDR3 length: 15 residues. CDR3 in DNA: TGCAGTGCTAGAGGGGCCGGGAGGGTTCTGAAGACCCAGTACTTC. Protein sequence: CSARGAGRVLKTQYF.

This chain connects TRBV20-1 to TRBJ2-3; 12 bases line up with TRBD2. Germline CDR1 reads DFQATT; CDR2 reads SNEGSKA (reference sequence). With V trimmed by 3 bases and J by 7 bases, 11 bases remained unmatched. This CDR3 spans 16 amino acids. CDR3 DNA: TGCAGTGCTAGTGGGCCGACTAGCGGGAGAACACATACGCAGTATTTT. It specifies CSASGPTSGRTHTQYF.

This chain uses TRBV6-2 or TRBV6-3 with TRBJ2-5; the match to TRBD2 covers 8 bases. CDR1 and CDR2 (germline): MNHEY, SVGEGT. This CDR3 has 14 residues. J was trimmed by 9 bases and V by 8 bases; bases with no gene match: 14. CDR3 nucleotide sequence: TGTGCCAGCGGGCCAGGACTAGCCGGTGGGGCCCAGTACTTC. Encoded protein: CASGPGLAGGAQYF.